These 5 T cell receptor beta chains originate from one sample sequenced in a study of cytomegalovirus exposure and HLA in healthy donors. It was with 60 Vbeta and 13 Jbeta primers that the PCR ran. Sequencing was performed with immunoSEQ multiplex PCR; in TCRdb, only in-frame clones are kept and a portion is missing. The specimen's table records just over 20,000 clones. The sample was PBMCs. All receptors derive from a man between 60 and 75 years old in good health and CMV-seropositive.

The DNA for the CDR3 is TGTGCCAGCAGCCCTACAGCTACTAACTATGGCTACACCTTC. This gives the protein CASSPTATNYGYTF. The chain couples TRBV5-6 to TRBJ1-2; D remains ambiguous. CDR3 length: 14 residues. CDR1 and CDR2 (germline): SGHDT, YYEEEE. Trimming shortened V by 4 bases and J by 0 bases, and 10 bases separated the two germline ends.

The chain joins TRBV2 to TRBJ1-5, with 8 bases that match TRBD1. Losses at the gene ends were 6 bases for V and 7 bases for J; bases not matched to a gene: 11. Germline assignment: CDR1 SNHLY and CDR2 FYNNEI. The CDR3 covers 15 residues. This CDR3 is CASRFDRGDGQPQHF. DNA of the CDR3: TGTGCCAGCAGGTTCGACAGGGGCGACGGGCAGCCCCAGCATTTT.

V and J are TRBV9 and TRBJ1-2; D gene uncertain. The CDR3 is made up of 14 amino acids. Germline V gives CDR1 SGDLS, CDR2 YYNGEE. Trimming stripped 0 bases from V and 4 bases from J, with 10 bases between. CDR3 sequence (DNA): TGTGCCAGCAGCGTAGAAGGAGCAGCCTATGGCTACACCTTC. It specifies CASSVEGAAYGYTF.

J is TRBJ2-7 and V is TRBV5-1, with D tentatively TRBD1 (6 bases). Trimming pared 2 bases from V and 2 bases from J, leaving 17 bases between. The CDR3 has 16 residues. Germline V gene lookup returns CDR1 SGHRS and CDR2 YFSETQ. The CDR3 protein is CASSFGQTGIAYEQYF. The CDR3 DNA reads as TGCGCCAGCAGCTTTGGGCAAACAGGGATCGCCTACGAGCAGTACTTC.

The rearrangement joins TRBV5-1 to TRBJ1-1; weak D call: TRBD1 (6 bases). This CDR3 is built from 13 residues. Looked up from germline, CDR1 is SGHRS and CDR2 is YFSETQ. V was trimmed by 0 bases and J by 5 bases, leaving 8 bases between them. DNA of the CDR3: TGCGCCAGCAGCTTGGAAGGGGGAACTGAAGCTTTCTTT. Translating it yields CASSLEGGTEAFF. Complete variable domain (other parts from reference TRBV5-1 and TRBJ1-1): KAGVTQTPRYLIKTRGQQVTLSCSPISGHRSVSWYQQTPGQGLQFLFEYFSETQRNKGNFPGRFSGRQFSNSRSEMNVSTLELGDSALYLCASSLEGGTEAFFGQGTRLTVV.